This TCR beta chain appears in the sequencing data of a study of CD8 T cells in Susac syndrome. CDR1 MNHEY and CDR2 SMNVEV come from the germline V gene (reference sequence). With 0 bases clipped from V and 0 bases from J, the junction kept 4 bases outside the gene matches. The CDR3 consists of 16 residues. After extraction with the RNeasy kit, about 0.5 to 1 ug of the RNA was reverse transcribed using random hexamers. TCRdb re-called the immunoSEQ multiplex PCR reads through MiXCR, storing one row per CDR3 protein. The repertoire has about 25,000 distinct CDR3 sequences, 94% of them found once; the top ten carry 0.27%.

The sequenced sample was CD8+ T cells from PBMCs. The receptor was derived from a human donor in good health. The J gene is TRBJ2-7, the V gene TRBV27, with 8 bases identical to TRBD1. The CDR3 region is CASSLSGQGTSYEQYF. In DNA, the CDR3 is TGTGCCAGCAGTTTATCAGGACAGGGAACCTCCTACGAGCAGTACTTC.